This T cell receptor beta chain was sequenced for a study of response to subunit inactivated influenza vaccine. TCRdb analysed the RT-PCR reads with MiXCR anew, one entry per CDR3 protein. Of approximately 250,000 distinct CDR3 sequences listed, 9% to 15% were seen once; the top ten hold 7.8%. Comment on this clonotype: Its antigen is not known.

Findings and caveats of the study: Authors suggested each seasonal influenza vaccination recruits few new T cells.

The sample consisted of non-naive T cells sorted from PBMCs, taken 14 to 15 days before vaccination. The clonotype originates from a man aged 50 or older who received an inactivated influenza vaccine.

The CDR3 DNA reads as TGTGCCAGCAGTGAATGGACAGGGCAAGGCAATCAGCCCCAGCATTTT. It is translated as CASSEWTGQGNQPQHF. The chain links TRBV6-1 to TRBJ1-5; 8 nucleotides line up with TRBD1. The CDR3 runs 16 residues. The junction had 5 bases not matched to a gene; V was cut back by 2 bases and J by 2 bases. Germline V gene data show CDR1 as MNHNS and CDR2 as SASEGT.